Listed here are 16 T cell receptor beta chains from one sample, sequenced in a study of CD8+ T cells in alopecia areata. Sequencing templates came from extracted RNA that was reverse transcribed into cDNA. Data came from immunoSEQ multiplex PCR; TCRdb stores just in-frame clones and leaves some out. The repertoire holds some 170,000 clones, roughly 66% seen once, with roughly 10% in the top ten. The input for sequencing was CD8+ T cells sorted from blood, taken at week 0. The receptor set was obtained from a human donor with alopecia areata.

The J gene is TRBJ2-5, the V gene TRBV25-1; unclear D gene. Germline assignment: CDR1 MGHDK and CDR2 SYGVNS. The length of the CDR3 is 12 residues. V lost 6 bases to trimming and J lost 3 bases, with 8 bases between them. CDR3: CASSLQKETQYF. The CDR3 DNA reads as TGTGCCAGCAGCCTACAGAAAGAGACCCAGTACTTC.

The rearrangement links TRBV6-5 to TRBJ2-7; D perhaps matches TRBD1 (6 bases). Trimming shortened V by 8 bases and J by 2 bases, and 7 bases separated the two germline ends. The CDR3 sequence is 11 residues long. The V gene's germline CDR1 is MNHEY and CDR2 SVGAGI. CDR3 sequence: CASRTAYEQYF. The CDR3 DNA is TGTGCCAGCCGGACAGCCTACGAGCAGTACTTC.

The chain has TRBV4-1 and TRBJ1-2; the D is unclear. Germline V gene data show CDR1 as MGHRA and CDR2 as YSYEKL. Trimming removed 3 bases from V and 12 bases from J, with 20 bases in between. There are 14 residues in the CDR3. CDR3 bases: TGCGCCAGCAGCCATGCTCGGAACTATGGGCAAGACACCTTC. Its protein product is CASSHARNYGQDTF.

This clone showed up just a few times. The CDR3 sequence is CASSFIAGGRDEQFF. In nucleotides, the CDR3 is TGTGCCAGCAGTTTTATAGCGGGGGGGAGGGATGAGCAGTTCTTC. This chain links TRBV27 with TRBJ2-1, with 11 nucleotides matching TRBD2. CDR3 length: 15 residues. The germline V gene has CDR1 MNHEY and CDR2 SMNVEV (reference sequence). J lost 8 bases, V lost 3 bases, and 6 bases had no gene match.

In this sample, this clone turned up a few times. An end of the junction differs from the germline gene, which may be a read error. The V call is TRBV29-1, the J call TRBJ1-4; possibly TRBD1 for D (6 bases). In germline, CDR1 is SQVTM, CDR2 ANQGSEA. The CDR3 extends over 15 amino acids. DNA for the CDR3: TGCAGCGTTGTACGACCAGGGGCTCCTAACGAAAAACTGTTTTTT. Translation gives CSVVRPGAPNEKLFF.

CDR3 amino acids: CASSSLLSNQPQHF. The CDR3 nucleotides are TGTGCCAGCAGTTCGCTACTAAGCAATCAGCCCCAGCATTTT. The chain is built from TRBV27 and TRBJ1-5; D gene ambiguous. CDR1 and CDR2 (germline): MNHEY, SMNVEV (reference sequence). With 4 bases removed from V and 1 base from J, the gap between germline ends came to 8 bases. CDR3 length: 14 residues.

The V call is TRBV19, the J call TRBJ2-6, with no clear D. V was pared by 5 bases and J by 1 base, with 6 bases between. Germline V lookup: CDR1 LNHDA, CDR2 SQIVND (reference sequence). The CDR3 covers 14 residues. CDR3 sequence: CASSLDSGANVLTF. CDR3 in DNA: TGTGCCAGTAGTCTTGATTCTGGGGCCAACGTCCTGACTTTC.

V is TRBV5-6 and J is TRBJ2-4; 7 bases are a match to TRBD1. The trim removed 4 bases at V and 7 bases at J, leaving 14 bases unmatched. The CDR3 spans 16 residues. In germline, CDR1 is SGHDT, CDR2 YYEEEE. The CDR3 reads CASSHNDRAVANIQYF. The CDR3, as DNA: TGTGCCAGCAGCCATAACGACAGGGCAGTAGCGAACATTCAGTACTTC.

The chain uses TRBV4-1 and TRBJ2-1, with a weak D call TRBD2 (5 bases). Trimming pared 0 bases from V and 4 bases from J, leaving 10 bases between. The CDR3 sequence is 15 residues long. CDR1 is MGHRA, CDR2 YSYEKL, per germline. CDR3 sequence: CASSQEGVVYNEQFF. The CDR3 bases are TGCGCCAGCAGCCAAGAGGGAGTGGTGTACAATGAGCAGTTCTTC.

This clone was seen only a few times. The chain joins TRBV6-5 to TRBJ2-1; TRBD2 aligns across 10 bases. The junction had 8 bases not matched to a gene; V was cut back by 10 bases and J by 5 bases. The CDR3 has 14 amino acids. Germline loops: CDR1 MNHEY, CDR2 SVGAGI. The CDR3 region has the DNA TGTGCCACCGCCGGACTAGCGGAAAACAATGAGCAGTTCTTC. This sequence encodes CATAGLAENNEQFF.

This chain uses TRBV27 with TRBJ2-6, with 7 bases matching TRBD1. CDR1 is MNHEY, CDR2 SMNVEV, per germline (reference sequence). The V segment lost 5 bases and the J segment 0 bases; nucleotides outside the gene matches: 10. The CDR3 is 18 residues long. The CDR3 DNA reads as TGTGCCAGCAGTGTATACGGGACAGTTCTCTCTGGGGCCAACGTCCTGACTTTC. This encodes CASSVYGTVLSGANVLTF.

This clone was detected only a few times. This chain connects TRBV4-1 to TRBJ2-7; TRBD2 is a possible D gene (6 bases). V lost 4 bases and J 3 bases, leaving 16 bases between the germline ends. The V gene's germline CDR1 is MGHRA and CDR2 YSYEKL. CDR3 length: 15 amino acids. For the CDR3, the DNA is TGCGCCAGCAGCCCTCCCCGGGACTTGTTCTACGAGCAGTACTTC. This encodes CASSPPRDLFYEQYF.

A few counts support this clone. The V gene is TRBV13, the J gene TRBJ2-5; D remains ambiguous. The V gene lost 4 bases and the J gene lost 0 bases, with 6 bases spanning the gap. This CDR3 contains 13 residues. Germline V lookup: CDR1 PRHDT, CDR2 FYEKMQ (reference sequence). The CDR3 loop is CASSSYNQETQYF. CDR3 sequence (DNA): TGTGCCAGCAGCTCCTATAACCAAGAGACCCAGTACTTC.

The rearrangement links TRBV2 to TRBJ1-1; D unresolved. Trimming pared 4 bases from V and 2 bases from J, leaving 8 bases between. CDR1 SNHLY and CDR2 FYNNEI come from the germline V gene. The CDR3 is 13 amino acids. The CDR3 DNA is TGTGCCAGCAGTGCGAGAGGCAACACTGAAGCTTTCTTT. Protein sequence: CASSARGNTEAFF.

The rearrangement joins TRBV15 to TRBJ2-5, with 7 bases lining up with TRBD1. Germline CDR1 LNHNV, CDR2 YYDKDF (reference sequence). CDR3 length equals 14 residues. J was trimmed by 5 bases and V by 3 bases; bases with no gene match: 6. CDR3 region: CATSSGRGSETQYF. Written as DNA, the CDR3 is TGTGCCACCAGCAGTGGCAGGGGGTCGGAGACCCAGTACTTC.

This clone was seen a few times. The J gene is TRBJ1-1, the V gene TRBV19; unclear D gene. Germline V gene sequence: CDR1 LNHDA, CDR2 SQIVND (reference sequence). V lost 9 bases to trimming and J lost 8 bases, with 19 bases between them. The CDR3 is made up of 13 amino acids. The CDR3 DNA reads TGTGCCAGCGCCCCTGTAGACGGACGAGAAGCTTTCTTT. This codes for CASAPVDGREAFF.